This TCR beta chain appears in the sequencing data of a study of T-cell reconstitution after alpha-beta-depleted transplantation in children. Unique molecular identifiers were incorporated into the prepared TCRbeta library. Using its own MiXCR run on the PCR reads, TCRdb lists one record per CDR3 protein. The table shows more than 85,000 distinct CDR3 sequences, with roughly 7.6% occurring only once. The CDR3 is made up of 14 amino acids. Deletions cut 7 bases from V and 0 bases from J, with 13 bases between. CDR1 and CDR2 from the germline V gene are SGHAT and FQNNGV. Here the sequenced sample was PBMCs, taken before TCRalphabeta/CD19-depleted stem cell transplant. This TCR derives from a boy aged 2 to 9 with acute lymphoblastic leukemia, due to receive a stem cell transplant. The rearrangement links TRBV11-2 to TRBJ2-7, with D perhaps TRBD1 (6 bases). The CDR3 protein is CASIDGTFSYEQYF. DNA for the CDR3: TGTGCCAGCATCGACGGGACATTCTCCTACGAGCAGTACTTC.